This TCR beta chain was profiled in a study of CD8 T cells in ankylosing spondylitis. By quantitative 5'-RACE with molecular barcodes, the TCR beta libraries were made. TCRdb itself ran the 5' RACE reads through MiXCR, one entry per CDR3 protein. The sample lists some 140,000 distinct CDR3 sequences, 7% to 9% occurring once. The sample holds a few counts of this clonotype. The CDR3 is 17 amino acids. The germline gives CDR1 DFQATT, CDR2 SNEGSKA (reference sequence). Germline trimming cut 0 bases from V and 4 bases from J; bases unmatched to any gene: 8. This TCR came from a male donor with ankylosing spondylitis. J is TRBJ2-5 and V is TRBV20-1; 13 nucleotides match TRBD2. The sample taken for sequencing was synovial fluid, either unsorted or a sorted T cell fraction (not recorded which). CDR3 region: CSARDFTGLAGSETQYF. In DNA form, the CDR3 reads TGCAGTGCTAGAGATTTTACGGGACTAGCGGGATCAGAGACCCAGTACTTC.